This note documents a single TCR beta chain sequence. Its antigen is unknown. It has no much larger one-base neighbor in the sample; base qualities were not kept. The entire amount of isolated RNA was reverse transcribed using the High Capacity cDNA Reverse Transcription Kit, so the sequenced TCRB transcripts were expressed ones. Deep immunoSEQ sequencing was performed on naive, central memory and regulatory T cell samples, with an average of roughly 3.3 million total reads per sample. Sorted cells were lysed in RLT buffer, and RNA was extracted using DNase-treated RNeasy Micro or Mini kits according to cell number. To prevent cross-contamination, every cell subset was processed on its own, while patient and healthy donor samples were processed together. Using the immunoSEQ multiplex PCR, TCRB sequences were amplified from cDNA into 87-bp fragments spanning the CDR3 region. The amplicons were sequenced using the Illumina HiSeq platform. The original methods were these. PCR bias was corrected computationally using synthetic template baselines, and reads within Hamming distance 2 were collapsed, with unmergeable singletons discarded. Reads were aligned against IMGT to assign V, D and J genes, CDR3 length and insertions or deletions at six rearrangement sites. Clonotype counts were normalized to sorted cell number within each subset before computing true diversity and Gini coefficients with the tcR R package. The overlap coefficient, calculated on TCRB nucleotide sequences, was used to quantify repertoire sharing. The source is immuneACCESS, and TCRdb retained only in-frame sequences with V and J called. Part of the clones is not carried over; for the studies checked, unresolved V genes explain less than half of this, and the remainder is unexplained. For V, J and clone size, that table is used; D and trimming come from the DNA. For this sample the table gives some 190,000 clones, of which approximately 8% were detected only once. Jointly, the top ten make up roughly 0.5% of the sample.

The data stem from a study of beta chain features in type 1 diabetes (dated 2018 in TCRdb). As for the study more broadly: Patients and healthy donors did not differ in mean age, gender distribution, total cell number or subset yield. The study compared TCRB repertoires of sorted circulating CD4+ T cell subsets between recently diagnosed type 1 diabetes patients and matched healthy donors. Regulatory and stem cell-like memory subsets were isolated from only 8 patients and about eight healthy donors, whereas naive and central memory subsets came from all 30 or so donors. A total of roughly 100 million sorted cells were examined across all samples, and the number of cells per subset was strongly correlated with RNA yield.

A single peripheral blood draw of around 100 mL on average was collected from each donor into heparinised tubes. A BD FACSAria II was used to sort naive, central memory, regulatory and stem cell-like memory CD4+ T cells with a panel that included CD45RO, CCR7, CD25, CD127, CD95 and CD27. All sorted populations exceeded 95% purity. PBMCs were isolated right away by Lymphoprep density gradient centrifugation and were stained directly, without culture. To minimize batch effects, samples were stained and sorted in pairs, one healthy donor with one patient per experiment. Via the germline V gene, CDR1 is SNHLY and CDR2 FYNNEI. The CDR3 numbers 13 residues from cysteine through phenylalanine. The kept DNA is CDR3 alone, 39 bases in frame from the first base. Trimming takes 4 bases from V and 9 bases from J, and the germline ends sit 13 bases apart. General conclusions and limits of the study: HLA sub-analyses involved small numbers of individuals, so any influence of HLA type on TCRB rearrangement remained unresolved. A moderate but significant shortening of TCRB CDR3 length was observed in type 1 diabetes patients in all four CD4+ subsets. Shorter templates might have been favored by PCR, but patient and control samples were amplified and corrected together, so both groups would have been affected equally by any skew. Because cDNA rather than genomic DNA was sequenced, highly expressing activated cells could have been over-represented, although no difference in activation and CD3 levels was found between groups. Fewer insertions and more nucleotide deletions at VDJ recombination sites were observed in patients with type 1 diabetes, implying thymic rearrangement abnormalities. Naive, central memory and regulatory TCRB repertoires appeared to be more alike among patients than among healthy donors.

The material sequenced was central memory CD4+ T cells from blood. The sequence joins TRBV2 to TRBJ2-1; no D gene is confidently identified. This receptor was obtained from a man aged 18 to 29 with type 1 diabetes. The base sequence is TGTGCCAGCAGTGTCGACGGGTTGCTTGAGCAGTTCTTC. This codes for CASSVDGLLEQFF.